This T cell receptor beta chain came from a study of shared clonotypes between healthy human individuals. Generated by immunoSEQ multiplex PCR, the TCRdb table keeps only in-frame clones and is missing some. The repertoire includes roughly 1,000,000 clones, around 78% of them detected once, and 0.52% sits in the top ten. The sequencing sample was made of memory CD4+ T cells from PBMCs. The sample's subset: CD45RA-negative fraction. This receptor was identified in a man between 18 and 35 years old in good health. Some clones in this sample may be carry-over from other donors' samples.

In DNA, the CDR3 is TGCAGCGTGGCAGGGACTAGCGGGGAGGCTGAGCAGTTCTTC. It yields the protein CSVAGTSGEAEQFF. The chain joins TRBV29-1 to TRBJ2-1; TRBD2 matches 13 bases. Germline CDR1 is SQVTM and CDR2 is ANQGSEA. CDR3 size: 14 residues. Unmatched junction bases numbered 8, after V lost 6 bases and J lost 9 bases.